Here is one TCR beta chain with its context. Only in-frame clones appear in the TCRdb table, and some are missing; sequencing was by immunoSEQ multiplex PCR. Of some 78,000 clones in the sample, 90% were seen once. The length of the CDR3 is 14 residues. CDR1 is SGHNT, CDR2 YYREEE, per germline (reference sequence). Unmatched junction bases numbered 4, after V lost 4 bases and J lost 1 base. This entry is derived from a study of blood T cell repertoires in COVID-19. Sequenced material: peripheral blood. The chain couples TRBV5-4 to TRBJ2-7; TRBD1 agrees at 8 bases. This clonotype was sampled from a woman of 80 years or more with active or convalescent COVID-19. The CDR3 protein is CASSRGTGSYEQYF. The CDR3 region has the DNA TGTGCCAGCAGCAGGGGGACAGGTTCCTACGAGCAGTACTTC.